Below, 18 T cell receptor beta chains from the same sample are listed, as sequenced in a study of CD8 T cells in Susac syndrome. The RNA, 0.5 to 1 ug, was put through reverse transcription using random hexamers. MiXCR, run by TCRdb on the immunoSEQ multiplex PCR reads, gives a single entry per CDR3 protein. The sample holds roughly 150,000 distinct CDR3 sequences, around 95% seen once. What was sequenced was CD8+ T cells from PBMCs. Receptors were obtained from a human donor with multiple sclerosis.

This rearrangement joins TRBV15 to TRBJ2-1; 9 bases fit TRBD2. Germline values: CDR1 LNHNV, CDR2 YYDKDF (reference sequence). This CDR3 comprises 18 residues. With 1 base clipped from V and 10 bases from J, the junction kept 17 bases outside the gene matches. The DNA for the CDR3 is TGTGCCACCAGCAGAGTCTTCCTCGGGCTAGCGGGGCTTCCGGAGCAGTTCTTC. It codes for CATSRVFLGLAGLPEQFF.

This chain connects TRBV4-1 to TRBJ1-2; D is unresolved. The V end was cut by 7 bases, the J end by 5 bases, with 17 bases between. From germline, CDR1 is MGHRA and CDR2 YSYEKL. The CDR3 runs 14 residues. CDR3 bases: TGCGCCAGCAACTCCCCAGGATCCTTTTATGGCTACACCTTC. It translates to CASNSPGSFYGYTF.

CDR3 in DNA: TGCAGTGCACAAGACAGGGCTGGTTACGAGCAGTACTTC. It encodes CSAQDRAGYEQYF. This chain links TRBV20-1 with TRBJ2-7; TRBD1 agrees at 7 bases. CDR3 size: 13 residues. Per germline, CDR1 DFQATT and CDR2 SNEGSKA (reference sequence). The V and J ends lost 6 bases and 4 bases, in that order; junction bases with no gene match: 9.

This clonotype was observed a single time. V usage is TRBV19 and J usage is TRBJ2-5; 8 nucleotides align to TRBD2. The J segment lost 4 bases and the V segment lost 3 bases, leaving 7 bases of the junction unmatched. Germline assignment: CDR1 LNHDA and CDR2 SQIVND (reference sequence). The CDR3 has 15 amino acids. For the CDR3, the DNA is TGTGCCAGTAGTATTACTAGCGGCGGCTCAGAGACCCAGTACTTC. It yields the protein CASSITSGGSETQYF.

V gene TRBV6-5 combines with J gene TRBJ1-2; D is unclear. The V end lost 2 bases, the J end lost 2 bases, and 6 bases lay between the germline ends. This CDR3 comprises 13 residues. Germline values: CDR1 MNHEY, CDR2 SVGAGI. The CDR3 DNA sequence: TGTGCCAGCAGTTACGCCGGAAACTATGGCTACACCTTC. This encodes CASSYAGNYGYTF.

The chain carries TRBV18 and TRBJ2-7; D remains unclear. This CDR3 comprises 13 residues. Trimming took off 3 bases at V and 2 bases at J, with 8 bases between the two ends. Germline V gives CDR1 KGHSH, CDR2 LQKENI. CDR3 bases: TGTGCCAGCTCACCGTGGGATACCTACGAGCAGTACTTC. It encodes CASSPWDTYEQYF. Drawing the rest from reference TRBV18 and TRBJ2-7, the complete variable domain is NAGVMQNPRHLVRRRGQEARLRCSPMKGHSHVYWYRQLPEEGLKFMVYLQKENIIDESGMPKERFSAEFPKEGPSILRIQQVVRGDSAAYFCASSPWDTYEQYFGPGTRLTVT.

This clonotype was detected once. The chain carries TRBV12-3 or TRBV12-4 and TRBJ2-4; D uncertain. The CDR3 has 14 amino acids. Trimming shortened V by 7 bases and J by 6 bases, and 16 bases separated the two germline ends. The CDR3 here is CASTNRPTGNIQYF. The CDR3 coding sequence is TGTGCCAGCACCAACAGACCAACGGGAAACATTCAGTACTTC.

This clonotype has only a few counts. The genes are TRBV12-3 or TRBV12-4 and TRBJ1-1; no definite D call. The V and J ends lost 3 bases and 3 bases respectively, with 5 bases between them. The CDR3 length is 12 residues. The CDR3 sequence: CASSFGYTEAFF. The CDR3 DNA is TGTGCCAGCAGTTTTGGATACACTGAAGCTTTCTTT.

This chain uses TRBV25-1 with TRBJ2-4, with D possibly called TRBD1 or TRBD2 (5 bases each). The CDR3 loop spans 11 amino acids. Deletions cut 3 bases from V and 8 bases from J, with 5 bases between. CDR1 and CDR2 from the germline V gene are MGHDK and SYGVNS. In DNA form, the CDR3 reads TGTGCCAGCAGTGAGGGGGACATTCAGTACTTC. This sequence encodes CASSEGDIQYF.

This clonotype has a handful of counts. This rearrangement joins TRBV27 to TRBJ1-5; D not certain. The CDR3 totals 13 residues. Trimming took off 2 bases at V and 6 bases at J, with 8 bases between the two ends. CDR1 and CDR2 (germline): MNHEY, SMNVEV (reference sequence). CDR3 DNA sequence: TGTGCCAGCAGTTTAGCGGGGAGTCAGCCCCAGCATTTT. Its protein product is CASSLAGSQPQHF.

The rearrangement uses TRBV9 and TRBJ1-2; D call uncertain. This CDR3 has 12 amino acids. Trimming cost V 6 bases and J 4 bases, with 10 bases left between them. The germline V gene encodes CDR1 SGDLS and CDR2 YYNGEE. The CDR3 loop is CASTSPSYGYTF. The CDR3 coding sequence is TGTGCCAGCACTAGTCCGTCCTATGGCTACACCTTC.

This CDR3 is CASSETSGRSPLHF. CDR3 nucleotide sequence: TGTGCCAGCAGTGAAACGTCAGGGCGTTCACCCCTCCACTTT. The rearrangement links TRBV25-1 to TRBJ1-6, with D perhaps matching TRBD1 (5 bases). Germline V gives CDR1 MGHDK, CDR2 SYGVNS. The CDR3 contains 14 residues. V was trimmed by 2 bases and J by 9 bases, leaving 11 bases between them.

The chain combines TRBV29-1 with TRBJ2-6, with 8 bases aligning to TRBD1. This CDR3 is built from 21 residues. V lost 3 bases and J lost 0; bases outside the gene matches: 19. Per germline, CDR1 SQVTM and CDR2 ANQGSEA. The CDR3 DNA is TGCAGCGTTGAGGACTCGAACCGGGACAGGATTTCCCACTCTGGGGCCAACGTCCTGACTTTC. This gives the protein CSVEDSNRDRISHSGANVLTF.

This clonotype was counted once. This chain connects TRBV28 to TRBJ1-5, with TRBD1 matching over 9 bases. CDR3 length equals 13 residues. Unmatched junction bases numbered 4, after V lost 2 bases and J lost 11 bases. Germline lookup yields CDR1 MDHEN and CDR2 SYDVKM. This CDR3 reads CASSLTGGAAQHF. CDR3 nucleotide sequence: TGTGCCAGCAGTTTAACAGGGGGCGCGGCCCAGCATTTT. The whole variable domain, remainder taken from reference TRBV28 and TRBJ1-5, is DVKVTQSSRYLVKRTGEKVFLECVQDMDHENMFWYRQDPGLGLRLIYFSYDVKMKEKGDIPEGYSVSREKKERFSLILESASTNQTSMYLCASSLTGGAAQHFGDGTRLSIL.

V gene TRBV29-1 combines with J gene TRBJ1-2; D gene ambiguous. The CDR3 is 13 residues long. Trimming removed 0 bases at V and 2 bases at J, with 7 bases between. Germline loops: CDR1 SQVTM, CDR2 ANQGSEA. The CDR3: CSVEDRENYGYTF. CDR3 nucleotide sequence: TGCAGCGTTGAAGATCGGGAAAACTATGGCTACACCTTC.

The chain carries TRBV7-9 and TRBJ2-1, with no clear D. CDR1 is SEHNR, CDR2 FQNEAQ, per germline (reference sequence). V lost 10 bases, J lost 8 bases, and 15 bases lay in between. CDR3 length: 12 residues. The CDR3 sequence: CATKDFKDEQFF. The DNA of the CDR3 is TGTGCCACCAAAGACTTCAAGGATGAGCAGTTCTTC.

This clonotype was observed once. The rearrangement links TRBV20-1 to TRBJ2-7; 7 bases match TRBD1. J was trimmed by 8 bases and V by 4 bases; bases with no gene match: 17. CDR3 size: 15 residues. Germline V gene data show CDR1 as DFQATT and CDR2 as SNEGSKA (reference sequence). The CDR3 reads CSATTYTLGQDKQYF. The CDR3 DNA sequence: TGCAGTGCTACCACCTACACACTCGGACAGGATAAGCAGTACTTC.

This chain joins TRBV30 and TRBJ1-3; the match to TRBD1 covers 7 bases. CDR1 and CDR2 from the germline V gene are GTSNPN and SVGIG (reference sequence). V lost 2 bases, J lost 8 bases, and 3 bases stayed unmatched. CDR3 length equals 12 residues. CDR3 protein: CAWSIRGDTIYF. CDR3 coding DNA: TGTGCCTGGAGTATCAGGGGGGACACCATATATTTT.